This TCR beta chain came from a study of molecular identifiers for immune sequencing clone quantification. Study-level background: Replicate experiments divided RNA from about 20,000 or 100,000 naive CD8 cells into five parts and sequenced four. Findings and caveats of the study: Single-cell amounts of spiked Jurkat TCR RNA were reportedly detectable among about 960,000 naive cells. Identical TCR molecules sharing a barcode could underestimate highly expanded clone sizes.

As regards this clonotype: Its antigen is not known. A much larger clone differs from this one at a single base, so this may be a read error.

TCRdb processed the PCR reads anew with MiXCR; each CDR3 protein has one entry. The sample includes roughly 320,000 distinct CDR3 sequences, over 20% of them seen just once. Using a CD8+CD4-CCR7+CD45RA+ phenotype, naive CD8 T cells were sorted. J was trimmed by 4 bases and V by 4 bases; bases with no gene match: 8. From germline, CDR1 is SGHTA and CDR2 FQGNSA. The CDR3 is 15 residues long. The chain employs TRBV7-2 and TRBJ2-3; 7 bases line up with TRBD2. The sample comprised naive CD8+ T cells from blood, with Jurkat cell RNA spiked in. Described subset: FACS-sorted CD8+CD4-CCR7+CD45RA+ naive T cells. The source is a human donor in good health. Some libraries in this study had Jurkat cell RNA spiked in. DNA for the CDR3: TGTGCCAGCAGCTCTACCGCGGGAGCCGCAGATACGCAGTATTTT. The encoded protein is CASSSTAGAADTQYF.